Below are 13 T cell receptor beta chains sequenced from a single sample in a study of blood T cell repertoires in COVID-19. Only in-frame clones appear in the TCRdb table, and some are missing; sequencing was by immunoSEQ multiplex PCR. The repertoire includes some 250,000 clones, about 89% of them detected once, and 8.8% sits in the top ten. The sequenced material came from PBMCs or T cells enriched from blood (not recorded which). The receptors were sampled from a man between 40 and 49 years old who had recovered from COVID-19.

The gene calls are TRBV7-6 and TRBJ2-1, with TRBD2 identical over 8 bases. CDR1 SGHVS and CDR2 FNYEAQ come from the germline V gene. Trimming took 2 bases from V and 5 from J; bases not matched to a gene: 14. The CDR3 is made up of 18 amino acids. The CDR3 nucleotides are TGTGCCAGCAGCTTACGTCCACAAAGGAGCGGGGGAGACAATGAGCAGTTCTTC. It encodes CASSLRPQRSGGDNEQFF.

The CDR3 sequence: CASRYRTGQVNTEAFF. The CDR3, as DNA: TGTGCCAGCAGATACCGTACAGGACAGGTTAACACTGAAGCTTTCTTT. The chain joins TRBV28 to TRBJ1-1; 7 nucleotides align to TRBD1. V shed 6 bases, J shed 2 bases, and the junction held 12 bases outside the gene matches. Germline CDR1 reads MDHEN; CDR2 reads SYDVKM. The CDR3 loop spans 16 amino acids. The variable domain in full, completed from reference TRBV28 and TRBJ1-1, reads DVKVTQSSRYLVKRTGEKVFLECVQDMDHENMFWYRQDPGLGLRLIYFSYDVKMKEKGDIPEGYSVSREKKERFSLILESASTNQTSMYLCASRYRTGQVNTEAFFGQGTRLTVV.

J is TRBJ2-4 and V is TRBV7-8; the match to TRBD2 covers 7 bases. The CDR3 has 16 residues. Germline CDR1 SGHVS, CDR2 FQNEAQ. V trimming: 5 bases; J trimming: 0 bases; junction bases outside the gene matches: 7. CDR3 DNA sequence: TGTGCCAGCAGCCTGAAGCGGGACTTAGCCAAAAACATTCAGTACTTC. Translation gives CASSLKRDLAKNIQYF.

The gene calls are TRBV3-1 (or the pseudogene TRBV3-2) and TRBJ2-7, with 7 bases aligning to TRBD2. J gave up 2 bases and V 2 bases, and 6 bases lay outside the gene matches. CDR3 size: 15 residues. CDR1 and CDR2 from the germline V gene are LGHDT and YNNKEL (reference sequence). The CDR3 here is CASSQLERGPYEQYF. The CDR3 DNA follows: TGTGCCAGCAGCCAACTTGAGCGGGGACCCTACGAGCAGTACTTC.

As concerns this clone: Other DNA sequences in this sample translate to the same CDR3. V usage is TRBV5-1 and J usage is TRBJ2-7, with D possibly TRBD1 on 6 matching bases. Deletions cut 2 bases from V and 3 bases from J, with 12 bases between. CDR1 and CDR2 (germline): SGHRS, YFSETQ. This CDR3 region has 14 residues. Here the CDR3 reads CASSLGQGFYEQYF. DNA of the CDR3: TGCGCCAGCAGCTTAGGGCAGGGGTTCTACGAGCAGTACTTC.

The chain uses TRBV18 and TRBJ2-3; 13 bases line up with TRBD2. The CDR3 extends over 18 amino acids. V was clipped by 4 bases and J by 1 base; unmatched bases: 8. Germline V gives CDR1 KGHSH, CDR2 LQKENI. The CDR3 DNA sequence: TGTGCCAGCTCACAAATCGGCGGGACTAGCGGGGGCACAGATACGCAGTATTTT. The encoded protein is CASSQIGGTSGGTDTQYF.

This chain joins TRBV9 and TRBJ1-3, with D unresolved. Germline V lookup: CDR1 SGDLS, CDR2 YYNGEE. Trimming removed 0 bases at V and 0 bases at J, with 4 bases between. CDR3 size: 14 residues. In DNA form, the CDR3 reads TGTGCCAGCAGCGTAGCGGTCTCTGGAAACACCATATATTTT. This translates into CASSVAVSGNTIYF.

The chain uses TRBV18 and TRBJ1-3; TRBD1 aligns across 9 bases. This CDR3 region has 15 residues. V lost 3 bases and J lost 1; bases outside the gene matches: 1. The germline V gene encodes CDR1 KGHSH and CDR2 LQKENI. The CDR3 here is CASSPDRGSGNTIYF. The CDR3 DNA is TGTGCCAGCTCACCGGACAGGGGTTCTGGAAACACCATATATTTT.

This chain links TRBV14 with TRBJ1-1; 9 nucleotides line up with TRBD1. The CDR3 has 16 amino acids. The germline V gene has CDR1 SGHDN and CDR2 FVKESK. Trimming took 4 bases from V and 1 from J; bases not matched to a gene: 7. As DNA, the CDR3 is TGTGCCAGCAGCCCGGGGACAGGGAGGACGAACACTGAAGCTTTCTTT. This encodes CASSPGTGRTNTEAFF.

This chain uses TRBV2 with TRBJ2-4; possible D gene TRBD1, 6 bases. CDR1 and CDR2 from the germline V gene are SNHLY and FYNNEI. Trimming stripped 5 bases from V and 0 bases from J, with 11 bases between. This CDR3 has 15 amino acids. The CDR3, as DNA: TGTGCCAGCAGTTGGGGACAACTAGCCAAAAACATTCAGTACTTC. Its translation: CASSWGQLAKNIQYF.

The chain uses TRBV30 and TRBJ2-1; 9 nucleotides agree with TRBD1. Germline V gene data show CDR1 as GTSNPN and CDR2 as SVGIG (reference sequence). V trimming: 4 bases; J trimming: 2 bases; junction bases outside the gene matches: 3. CDR3 size: 14 residues. CDR3 nucleotide sequence: TGTGCCTGGACGAGGACAGGGGCCTACAATGAGCAGTTCTTC. It specifies CAWTRTGAYNEQFF.

V gene TRBV6-4 combines with J gene TRBJ1-5; TRBD1 might be the D (5 bases). CDR1 and CDR2 from the germline V gene are MRHNA and SNTAGT. Trimming left V 4 bases short and J 0 bases short, with 10 bases between. This CDR3 spans 15 amino acids. The CDR3 loop reads CASSGTHDSNQPQHF. CDR3 DNA sequence: TGTGCCAGCAGTGGGACACACGATAGCAATCAGCCCCAGCATTTT.

V gene TRBV21-1 combines with J gene TRBJ1-5. TRBV21-1 is deemed a pseudogene. The CDR3 totals 12 residues. This CDR3 reads CASTLNNQPQHF. The CDR3 nucleotides read TGTGCCAGCACGCTAAATAATCAGCCCCAGCATTTT.